This entry lists 7 T cell receptor beta chains sequenced from one sample in a study of T cell responses to AZD1222 COVID-19 vaccine. The table came from immunoSEQ multiplex PCR; TCRdb's copy has only in-frame clones and leaves some out. The data contain about 62,000 clones, about 90% of them singletons. Sample: peripheral blood, taken on day 0 of AZD1222 vaccination. Every receptor here comes from an adult in good health.

This clone was seen only once. The V and J genes are TRBV18 and TRBJ2-7; D ambiguous. This CDR3 spans 13 amino acids. Trimming removed 0 bases at V and 2 bases at J, with 5 bases between. Germline CDR1 is KGHSH and CDR2 is LQKENI. CDR3 sequence (DNA): TGTGCCAGCTCACCACCCGGTACCTACGAGCAGTACTTC. Amino acid sequence: CASSPPGTYEQYF.

The V call is TRBV5-1, the J call TRBJ1-4; 11 positions agree with TRBD1. This CDR3 comprises 15 residues. In germline, CDR1 is SGHRS, CDR2 YFSETQ. Trimming cost V 0 bases and J 7 bases; bases outside gene matches: 2. The CDR3 DNA reads as TGCGCCAGCAGCTTGGTAGGGACAGGGGGTGAAAAACTGTTTTTT. It encodes CASSLVGTGGEKLFF.

This clone was counted a few times. The chain uses TRBV2 and TRBJ2-7; perhaps TRBD2 as D (6 bases). The CDR3 is 13 residues long. Trimming cost V 4 bases and J 1 base, with 8 bases left between them. Germline V gives CDR1 SNHLY, CDR2 FYNNEI. CDR3 sequence (DNA): TGTGCCAGCAGTGTAGCGGAATCCTACGAGCAGTACTTC. Protein: CASSVAESYEQYF.

This chain uses TRBV7-2 with TRBJ2-3; 14 nucleotides align to TRBD2. Trimming removed 5 bases from V and 6 bases from J; junction bases left unmatched: 10. CDR1 and CDR2 from the germline V gene are SGHTA and FQGNSA. This CDR3 region has 17 residues. The CDR3 sequence: CASSTGTSGGLLDTQYF. CDR3 in DNA: TGTGCCAGCAGCACCGGGACTAGCGGGGGCCTTCTGGATACGCAGTATTTT. Based on the CDR3 plus reference TRBV7-2 and TRBJ2-3, the full variable domain is GAGVSQSPSNKVTEKGKDVELRCDPISGHTALYWYRQSLGQGLEFLIYFQGNSAPDKSGLPSDRFSAERTGGSVSTLTIQRTQQEDSAVYLCASSTGTSGGLLDTQYFGPGTRLTVL.

The chain carries TRBV2 and TRBJ2-1, with TRBD1 matching over 10 bases. This CDR3 has 13 residues. The V gene end was trimmed by 8 bases and the J gene end by 10 bases; junction bases not matched to a gene: 8. The germline gives CDR1 SNHLY, CDR2 FYNNEI. The CDR3 region has the DNA TGTGCCAGCGGAGGACAGGGGGTTGGCGAGCAGTTCTTC. Encoded protein: CASGGQGVGEQFF.

The genes are TRBV24-1 and TRBJ1-2, with D perhaps TRBD1 (6 bases). From germline, CDR1 is KGHDR and CDR2 SFDVKD. V lost 12 bases, J lost 4 bases, and 14 bases lay in between. CDR3 length: 12 residues. The CDR3: CAARQAGYGYTF. Written as DNA, the CDR3 is TGTGCCGCAAGACAGGCAGGCTATGGCTACACCTTC.

The gene calls are TRBV19 and TRBJ1-3, with no clear D. The CDR3 sequence is 15 residues long. CDR1 is LNHDA and CDR2 is SQIVND in the germline V gene (reference sequence). V was cut by 5 bases and J by 3 bases, with 14 bases left in between. CDR3 DNA sequence: TGTGCCAGTAGTTCCCCACGGGGTGGTGGAAACACCATATATTTT. Encoded protein: CASSSPRGGGNTIYF.